The rows below give T cell receptor beta chains drawn from one sample of a study of blood T cells in healthy people across ages. From the 5' RACE reads, TCRdb called clonotypes with MiXCR, one entry per CDR3 protein. The table includes 1.5 million to 1.9 million distinct CDR3 sequences, 35% to 45% detected once. The specimen was blood. The source is a woman between 18 and 29 years old in good health. The CDR3 runs from the conserved cysteine through the conserved F or W. The D gene is left open where the match is weak. Expanded clones are given a class, and other clones once, few, many or no size at all.

v_call	d_call	clone_size	j_call	cdr3_aa	cdr3_nt
TRBV28	TRBD1	-	TRBJ1-2	CASSFRSGTGDGYTF	TGTGCCAGCAGTTTCCGGTCTGGGACAGGGGATGGCTACACCTTC
TRBV21-1	-	few	TRBJ2-7	CASSFTGPSYEQYF	TGTGCCAGCAGCTTTACGGGGCCGTCCTACGAGCAGTACTTC
TRBV7-2	TRBD2	-	TRBJ2-5	CASSLAGGNQETQYF	TGTGCCAGCAGCTTAGCGGGAGGGAACCAAGAGACCCAGTACTTC
TRBV4-1	-	-	TRBJ2-3	CASTPRGLWDIDTQYF	TGCGCCAGCACCCCTCGGGGCCTATGGGATATAGATACGCAGTATTTT
TRBV7-9	-	-	TRBJ2-7	CATGPRDTAYEQYF	TGTGCCACCGGACCTAGGGACACCGCCTACGAGCAGTACTTC
TRBV5-1	TRBD1	-	TRBJ2-3	CASSLYGQGSTDTQYF	TGCGCCAGCAGCTTGTACGGACAGGGGAGCACAGATACGCAGTATTTT
TRBV7-6	-	-	TRBJ2-1	CASSSDRTTNEQFF	TGTGCCAGCAGCTCAGACCGGACGACCAATGAGCAGTTCTTC
TRBV20-1	-	few	TRBJ1-2	CSAGGGANYGYTF	TGCAGTGCCGGAGGCGGGGCTAACTATGGCTACACCTTC
TRBV6-1	TRBD1	many	TRBJ2-7	CASSSGTGDYEQYF	TGTGCCAGCTCCTCCGGGACAGGAGACTACGAGCAGTACTTC
TRBV20-1	TRBD1	many	TRBJ2-1	CSARDRDSYNEQFF	TGCAGTGCTAGAGATAGGGACAGTTACAATGAGCAGTTCTTC
TRBV7-2	-	-	TRBJ2-3	CASRSGTALLDTQYF	TGTGCCAGCAGATCCGGGACTGCCCTTTTAGATACGCAGTATTTT
TRBV7-2	-	-	TRBJ2-4	CASSPGLEGEQYF	TGTGCCAGCAGCCCGGGACTTGAAGGGGAGCAGTACTTC
TRBV18	TRBD1	-	TRBJ2-5	CASSPPGQAGGQYF	TGTGCCAGCTCACCACCGGGACAGGCAGGTGGGCAGTACTTC
TRBV20-1	-	-	TRBJ1-1	CSALRSLNTEAFF	TGCAGTGCGCTAAGGAGCTTGAACACTGAAGCTTTCTTT
TRBV27	-	few	TRBJ2-7	CASSWGVGHEQYF	TGTGCCAGCAGTTGGGGAGTGGGTCACGAGCAGTACTTC
TRBV9	-	few	TRBJ1-2	CASSVGGMGRYGYTF	TGTGCCAGCAGCGTAGGGGGGATGGGCCGCTATGGCTACACCTTC
TRBV27	-	many	TRBJ2-1	CASSLSGGSSYNEQFF	TGTGCCAGCAGTTTATCGGGCGGCAGCTCCTACAATGAGCAGTTCTTC
TRBV12-3/TRBV12-4	TRBD1	many	TRBJ1-1	CASSSKPGTANTEAFF	TGTGCCAGCAGTTCGAAACCCGGGACAGCGAACACTGAAGCTTTCTTT
TRBV7-2	TRBD2	-	TRBJ2-3	CASSSATSGGRRDTQYF	TGTGCCAGCAGCTCCGCGACTAGCGGGGGAAGAAGGGATACGCAGTATTTT
TRBV20-1	-	few	TRBJ2-5	CSALRWWVQETQYF	TGCAGTGCACTCCGCTGGTGGGTCCAAGAGACCCAGTACTTC
TRBV4-3	TRBD2	-	TRBJ2-1	CASAGLAGPGEQFF	TGCGCCAGCGCCGGACTAGCGGGTCCGGGTGAGCAGTTCTTC
TRBV11-2	TRBD1	-	TRBJ2-7	CASKGANHEQYF	TGTGCCAGCAAGGGGGCAAATCACGAGCAGTACTTC
TRBV12-3/TRBV12-4	-	few	TRBJ1-2	CAILFPTGSFYGYTF	TGTGCCATACTCTTTCCCACGGGTTCTTTCTATGGCTACACCTTC
TRBV25-1	-	-	TRBJ2-1	CASSPGTFYNEQFF	TGTGCCAGCAGCCCCGGGACATTTTACAATGAGCAGTTCTTC
TRBV14	-	few	TRBJ2-1	CASSQVRGRETYNEQFF	TGTGCCAGCAGCCAAGTACGAGGGAGAGAAACCTACAATGAGCAGTTCTTC
TRBV7-9	TRBD1	-	TRBJ2-7	CASSPDRGIQPFSYEQYF	TGTGCCAGCAGCCCGGACAGGGGAATCCAACCTTTCTCCTACGAGCAGTACTTC
TRBV12-3/TRBV12-4	TRBD1	-	TRBJ2-3	CASSRDRGRTDTQYF	TGTGCCAGCAGTCGAGACAGGGGGCGAACAGATACGCAGTATTTT
TRBV29-1	TRBD2	-	TRBJ2-5	CSASSGQETQYF	TGCAGCGCCTCTAGCGGCCAGGAGACCCAGTACTTC
TRBV20-1	-	once	TRBJ1-2	CGARDQGAHTF	TGCGGTGCTAGAGATCAAGGGGCCCACACCTTC
TRBV12-3/TRBV12-4	-	-	TRBJ1-5	CASLGQIGSNQPQHF	TGTGCCAGTCTTGGTCAGATCGGTAGCAATCAGCCCCAGCATTTT
TRBV7-2	TRBD1	-	TRBJ2-1	CASRPDRLASYEQFF	TGTGCCAGCAGACCGGACAGGCTAGCCTCCTACGAGCAGTTCTTC
TRBV27	TRBD2	-	TRBJ2-7	CASGTSVAYEQYF	TGTGCCAGCGGGACTAGCGTTGCCTACGAGCAGTACTTC
TRBV12-3/TRBV12-4	TRBD1	-	TRBJ1-2	CASSLYRTGGNYGYTF	TGTGCCAGCAGTTTATACCGGACAGGGGGAAACTATGGCTACACCTTC
TRBV11-2	TRBD2	-	TRBJ2-7	CASSGTSYYEQYF	TGTGCCAGCAGCGGGACTAGTTACTACGAGCAGTACTTC
TRBV5-1	-	-	TRBJ1-5	CASSLGADNQPQHF	TGCGCCAGCAGCTTGGGGGCGGACAATCAGCCCCAGCATTTT
TRBV20-1	TRBD2	-	TRBJ2-7	CSARDARSGGYNEQYF	TGCAGTGCTAGAGATGCGAGGAGCGGGGGTTACAATGAGCAGTACTTC
TRBV6-2/TRBV6-3	-	few	TRBJ2-7	CASSHGRLSYEQYF	TGTGCCAGCAGTCACGGACGTCTCTCCTACGAGCAGTACTTC
TRBV30	-	once	TRBJ2-1	CAWTPGTLSYNEQFF	TGTGCCTGGACCCCTGGGACCCTCTCCTACAATGAGCAGTTCTTC
TRBV6-2/TRBV6-3	-	many	TRBJ2-3	CASSPGDKGATDTQYF	TGTGCCAGCAGTCCCGGCGACAAGGGAGCCACAGATACGCAGTATTTT
TRBV20-1	-	-	TRBJ2-1	CSAPKQYNEQFF	TGCAGTGCACCCAAGCAGTACAATGAGCAGTTCTTC
TRBV20-1	-	-	TRBJ2-1	CSGKDFFGFNEQFF	TGCAGTGGCAAGGACTTCTTTGGATTCAATGAGCAGTTCTTC
TRBV4-1	-	-	TRBJ2-7	CASSQEWIGTYEQYF	TGCGCCAGCAGCCAAGAGTGGATAGGGACCTACGAGCAGTACTTC
TRBV21-1	-	once	TRBJ1-1	CASSGRGTGEGTEAFF	TGTGCCAGCAGCGGTAGGGGGACAGGGGAAGGCACTGAAGCTTTCTTT
TRBV29-1	-	-	TRBJ1-1	CSVIIGGNTEAFF	TGCAGCGTTATTATAGGGGGGAACACTGAAGCTTTCTTT
TRBV11-1	TRBD2	-	TRBJ2-1	CASSLTAGGPTYNEQFF	TGTGCCAGCAGCTTAACCGCGGGAGGGCCCACCTACAATGAGCAGTTCTTC
TRBV11-1	TRBD1	-	TRBJ2-7	CASSQPLGGQSSYEQYF	TGTGCCAGCAGCCAACCTCTTGGGGGACAGTCCTCCTACGAGCAGTACTTC
TRBV4-1	-	-	TRBJ1-2	CASMGWQGSYGYTF	TGCGCCAGCATGGGGTGGCAGGGGAGCTATGGCTACACCTTC
TRBV10-3	TRBD1	-	TRBJ1-1	CAIGPGQIMNTEAFF	TGTGCCATCGGGCCGGGACAGATTATGAACACTGAAGCTTTCTTT
TRBV5-1	-	-	TRBJ2-1	CASSLNLREQFF	TGCGCCAGCAGCTTGAACTTGCGGGAGCAGTTCTTC
TRBV4-3	-	-	TRBJ2-3	CASSQDRTPGITNTQYF	TGCGCCAGCAGCCAAGATCGAACCCCAGGGATCACAAATACGCAGTATTTT
TRBV3-1	-	-	TRBJ1-2	CASSQLSMSYGYTF	TGTGCCAGCAGCCAATTGTCTATGTCCTATGGCTACACCTTC